This TCR beta chain was recorded in a study of T-cell reconstitution after alpha-beta-depleted transplantation in children. The CDR3 region is 16 residues in length, termini included. CDR1 LGHDT and CDR2 YNNKEL come from the germline V gene (reference sequence). In the case of this clonotype: Being one base from a much bigger clone, this may be a read error. The DNA is left out, because the CDR3 cannot be placed on it with certainty; the CDR3 is given as TCRdb lists it.

Library preparation (for TCRbeta) was performed with unique molecular identifiers. MiXCR, run by TCRdb on the PCR reads, gives a single entry per CDR3 protein. The sample has around 380,000 distinct CDR3 sequences, 11% seen once. V and J are TRBV3-1 and TRBJ2-1. Source: PBMCs from the stem cell graft donor, taken from the stem cell graft. The clonotype originates from a human donor who donated a stem cell graft to a child with acute myeloid leukemia. This chain's CDR3 is CASSHVGGGSYNERFF.